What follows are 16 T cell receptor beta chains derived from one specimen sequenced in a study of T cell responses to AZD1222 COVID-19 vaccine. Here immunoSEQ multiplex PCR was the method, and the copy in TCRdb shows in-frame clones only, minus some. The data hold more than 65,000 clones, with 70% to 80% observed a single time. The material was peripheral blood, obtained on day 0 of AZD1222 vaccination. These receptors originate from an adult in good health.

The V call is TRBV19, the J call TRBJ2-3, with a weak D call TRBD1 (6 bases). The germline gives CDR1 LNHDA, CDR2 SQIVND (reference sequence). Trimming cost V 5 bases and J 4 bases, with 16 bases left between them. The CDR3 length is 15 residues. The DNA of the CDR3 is TGTGCCAGTAGTCAGGGGTCCGCCAGCTCAGATACGCAGTATTTT. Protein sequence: CASSQGSASSDTQYF.

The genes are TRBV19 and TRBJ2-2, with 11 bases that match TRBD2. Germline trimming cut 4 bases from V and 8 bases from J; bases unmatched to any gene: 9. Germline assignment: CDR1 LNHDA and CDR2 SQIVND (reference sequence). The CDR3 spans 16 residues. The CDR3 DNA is TGTGCCAGTAGTACTAAGACTAGCGGGAAGAATGGGGAGCTGTTTTTT. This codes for CASSTKTSGKNGELFF. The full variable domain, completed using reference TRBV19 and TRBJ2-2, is DGGITQSPKYLFRKEGQNVTLSCEQNLNHDAMYWYRQDPGQGLRLIYYSQIVNDFQKGDIAEGYSVSREKKESFPLTVTSAQKNPTAFYLCASSTKTSGKNGELFFGEGSRLTVL.

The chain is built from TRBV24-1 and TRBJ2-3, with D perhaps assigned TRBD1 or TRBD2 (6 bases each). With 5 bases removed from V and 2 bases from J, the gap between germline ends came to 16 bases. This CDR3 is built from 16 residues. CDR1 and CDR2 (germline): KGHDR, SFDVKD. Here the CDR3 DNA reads TGTGCCACCAGTGGGGGGGCGAGCGGGTACACAGATACGCAGTATTTT. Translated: CATSGGASGYTDTQYF.

The CDR3 sequence: CASSLLGNTGAGYGYTF. The CDR3 DNA sequence: TGTGCCAGCTCCCTCTTGGGCAACACAGGGGCGGGGTATGGCTACACCTTC. This rearrangement joins TRBV28 to TRBJ1-2; 7 bases are a match to TRBD1. Germline assignment: CDR1 MDHEN and CDR2 SYDVKM. J lost 5 bases, V lost 8 bases, and 20 bases had no gene match. This CDR3 has 17 amino acids.

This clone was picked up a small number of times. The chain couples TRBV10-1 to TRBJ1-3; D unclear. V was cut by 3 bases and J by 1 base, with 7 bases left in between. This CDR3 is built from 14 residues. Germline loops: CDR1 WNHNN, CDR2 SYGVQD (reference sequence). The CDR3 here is CASSDPGSGNTIYF. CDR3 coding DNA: TGCGCCAGCAGTGACCCTGGATCTGGAAACACCATATATTTT.

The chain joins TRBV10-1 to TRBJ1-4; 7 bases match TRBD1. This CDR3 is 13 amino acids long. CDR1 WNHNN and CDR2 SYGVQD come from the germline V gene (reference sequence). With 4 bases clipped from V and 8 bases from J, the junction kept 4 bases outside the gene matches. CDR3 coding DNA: TGCGCCAGCAGTGGACAGGGTTGGGAAAAACTGTTTTTT. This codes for CASSGQGWEKLFF.

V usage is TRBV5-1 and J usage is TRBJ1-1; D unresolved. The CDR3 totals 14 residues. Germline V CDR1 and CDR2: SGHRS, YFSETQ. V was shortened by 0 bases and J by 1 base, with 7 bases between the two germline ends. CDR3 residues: CASSLAAGNTEAFF. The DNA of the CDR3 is TGCGCCAGCAGCTTGGCAGCGGGGAACACTGAAGCTTTCTTT. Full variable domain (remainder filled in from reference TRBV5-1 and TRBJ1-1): KAGVTQTPRYLIKTRGQQVTLSCSPISGHRSVSWYQQTPGQGLQFLFEYFSETQRNKGNFPGRFSGRQFSNSRSEMNVSTLELGDSALYLCASSLAAGNTEAFFGQGTRLTVV.

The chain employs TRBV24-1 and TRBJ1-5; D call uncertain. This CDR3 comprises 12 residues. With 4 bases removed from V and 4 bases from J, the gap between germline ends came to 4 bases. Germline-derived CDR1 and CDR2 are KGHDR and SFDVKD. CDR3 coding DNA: TGTGCCACCAGTGACAGGAATCAGCCCCAGCATTTT. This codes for CATSDRNQPQHF.

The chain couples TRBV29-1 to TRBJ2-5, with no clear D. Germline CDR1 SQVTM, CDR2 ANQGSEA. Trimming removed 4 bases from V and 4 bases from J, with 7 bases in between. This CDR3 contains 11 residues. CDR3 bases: TGCAGCGTTGGCTCGGGAGAGACCCAGTACTTC. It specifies CSVGSGETQYF.

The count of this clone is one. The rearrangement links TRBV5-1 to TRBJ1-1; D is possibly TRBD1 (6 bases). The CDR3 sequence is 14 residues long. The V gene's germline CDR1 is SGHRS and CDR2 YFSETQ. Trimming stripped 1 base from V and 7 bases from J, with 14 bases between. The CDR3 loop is CASSLTGTRSEAFF. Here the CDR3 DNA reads TGCGCCAGCAGCTTGACCGGGACACGTAGTGAAGCTTTCTTT.

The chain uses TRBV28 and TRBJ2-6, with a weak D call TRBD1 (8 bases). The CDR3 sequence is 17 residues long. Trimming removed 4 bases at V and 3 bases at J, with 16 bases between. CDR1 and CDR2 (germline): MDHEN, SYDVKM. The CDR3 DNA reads TGTGCCAGCAGTTCAGGGGGCGCGGGGGTTGGGGCCAACGTCCTGACTTTC. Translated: CASSSGGAGVGANVLTF.

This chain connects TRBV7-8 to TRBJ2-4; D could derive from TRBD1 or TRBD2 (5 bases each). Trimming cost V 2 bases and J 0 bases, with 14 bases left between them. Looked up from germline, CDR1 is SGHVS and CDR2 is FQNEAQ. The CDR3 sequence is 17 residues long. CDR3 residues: CASSLFDSGLAKNIQYF. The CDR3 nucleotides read TGTGCCAGCAGCTTATTTGACAGCGGACTAGCCAAAAACATTCAGTACTTC.

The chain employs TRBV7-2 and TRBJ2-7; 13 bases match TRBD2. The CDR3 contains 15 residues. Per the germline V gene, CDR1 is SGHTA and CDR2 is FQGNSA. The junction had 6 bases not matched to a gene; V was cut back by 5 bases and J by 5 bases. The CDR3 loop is CASSPTSGRPHEQYF. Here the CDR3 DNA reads TGTGCCAGCAGCCCGACTAGCGGGAGGCCCCACGAGCAGTACTTC.

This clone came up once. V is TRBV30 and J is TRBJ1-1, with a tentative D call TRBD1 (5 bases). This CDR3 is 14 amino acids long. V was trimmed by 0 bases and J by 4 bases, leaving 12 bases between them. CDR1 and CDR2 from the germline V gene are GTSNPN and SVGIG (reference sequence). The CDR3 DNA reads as TGTGCCTGGAGTGTAGGAGTCGGGGGCACTGAAGCTTTCTTT. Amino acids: CAWSVGVGGTEAFF.

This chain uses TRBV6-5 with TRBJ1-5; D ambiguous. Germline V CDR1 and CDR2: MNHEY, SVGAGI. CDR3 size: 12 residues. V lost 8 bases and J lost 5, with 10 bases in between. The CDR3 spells CASGRYDQPQHF. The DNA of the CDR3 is TGTGCCAGCGGCCGGTATGATCAGCCCCAGCATTTT.

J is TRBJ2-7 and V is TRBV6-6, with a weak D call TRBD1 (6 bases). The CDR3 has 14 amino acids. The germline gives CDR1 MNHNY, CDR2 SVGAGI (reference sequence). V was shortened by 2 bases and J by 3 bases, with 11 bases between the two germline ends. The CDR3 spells CASSYGTQYYEQYF. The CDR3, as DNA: TGTGCCAGCAGTTACGGGACACAGTACTACGAGCAGTACTTC.